The 7 T cell receptor beta chains below all came from one sample that was sequenced in a study of shared clonotypes between healthy human individuals. Naive CD8 populations comprised CD45RO-negative cells positively selected for CCR7, excluding terminally differentiated effector memory CD45RA+ cells. Profiling relied on immunoSEQ multiplex PCR, and the TCRdb table lists in-frame clones only, not all of them. The data show nearly 600,000 clones, about 95% seen once. The specimen was naive CD8+ T cells sorted from blood. These receptor sequences come from a woman in her twenties or thirties in good health.

This sequence joins TRBV9 and TRBJ2-3, with D maybe TRBD2 (5 bases). This CDR3 region has 16 residues. Deletions cut 3 bases from V and 0 bases from J, with 14 bases between. The germline CDR1 and CDR2 sequences are SGDLS and YYNGEE. The CDR3 region has the DNA TGTGCCAGCAGCGCAAGGACTGGGGTCAGCACAGATACGCAGTATTTT. Translated: CASSARTGVSTDTQYF.

The V and J genes are TRBV19 and TRBJ2-3; 7 nucleotides line up with TRBD2. From germline, CDR1 is LNHDA and CDR2 SQIVND (reference sequence). Trimming removed 5 bases from V and 4 bases from J; junction bases left unmatched: 9. The CDR3 contains 15 residues. CDR3 sequence reads: CASSGGDWVADTQYF. CDR3 nucleotides: TGTGCCAGTAGTGGGGGGGACTGGGTCGCAGATACGCAGTATTTT.

V and J are TRBV27 and TRBJ1-5; D gene unclear. Trimming left V 5 bases short and J 9 bases short, with 11 bases between. In germline, CDR1 is MNHEY, CDR2 SMNVEV (reference sequence). The CDR3 has 12 amino acids. For the CDR3, the DNA is TGTGCCAGCAGTACTGCCGTCGGGCCCCAGCATTTT. Encoded protein: CASSTAVGPQHF.

V is TRBV5-1 and J is TRBJ1-1; D gene ambiguous. Germline CDR1 is SGHRS and CDR2 is YFSETQ. This CDR3 comprises 13 residues. V was clipped by 4 bases and J by 0 bases, with 7 bases between them. The CDR3 DNA reads as TGCGCCAGCAGCCTGACGCTGAACACTGAAGCTTTCTTT. This gives the protein CASSLTLNTEAFF.

The chain links TRBV6-5 to TRBJ1-4, with a weak D call TRBD1 (6 bases). Germline lookup yields CDR1 MNHEY and CDR2 SVGAGI. Trimming removed 0 bases from V and 2 bases from J, with 7 bases in between. The CDR3 consists of 15 residues. CDR3 amino acids: CASSYSQGTNEKLFF. In nucleotides, the CDR3 is TGTGCCAGCAGTTACTCTCAGGGGACTAATGAAAAACTGTTTTTT.

The CDR3 loop reads CSVRVSNEQFF. The CDR3, as DNA: TGCAGCGTTCGCGTCTCGAATGAGCAGTTCTTC. The chain recombines TRBV29-1 with TRBJ2-1; D ambiguous. V dropped 5 bases and J dropped 7 bases, with 9 bases sitting between them. Germline lookup yields CDR1 SQVTM and CDR2 ANQGSEA. This CDR3 is 11 amino acids long.

This chain connects TRBV5-6 to TRBJ2-1; 8 nucleotides line up with TRBD1. The CDR3 length is 12 residues. CDR1 SGHDT and CDR2 YYEEEE come from the germline V gene. With V trimmed by 4 bases and J by 10 bases, 4 bases remained unmatched. The CDR3 reads CASSPGGHEQFF. The CDR3 coding sequence is TGTGCCAGCAGCCCAGGGGGCCACGAGCAGTTCTTC.